A single sample gave rise to the 22 T cell receptor beta chains below, sequenced in a study of shared clonotypes between healthy human individuals. The repertoire was sequenced with immunoSEQ multiplex PCR; TCRdb's copy has only in-frame clones and lacks some. The profile shows roughly 1,000,000 clones, approximately 78% of them singletons. The sample was memory CD4+ T cells from PBMCs. Subset specified: CD45RA-negative fraction. The receptors were sampled from a man in his late teens or twenties in good health. Some clones in this sample may be carry-over from other donors' samples.

Points on this clone: One base away lies a much larger clone, so this may be a sequencing read error. The V and J genes are TRBV4-2 and TRBJ2-7; D might be TRBD2 (5 bases). This CDR3 region has 14 residues. CDR1 LGHNA and CDR2 YNFKEQ come from the germline V gene. The CDR3 spells CASSLRGNSCEQYF. The CDR3 coding sequence is TGTGCCAGCAGCCTGAGAGGGAACTCCTGCGAGCAGTACTTC.

At least ten counts were recorded for this clone. The gene calls are TRBV19 and TRBJ1-4; D is undetermined. The CDR3 length is 12 residues. Trimming removed 2 bases at V and 4 bases at J, with 2 bases between. The germline V gene encodes CDR1 LNHDA and CDR2 SQIVND (reference sequence). CDR3 nucleotide sequence: TGTGCCAGTAGTATAAATAATGAAAAACTGTTTTTT. Translation: CASSINNEKLFF.

The chain links TRBV30 to TRBJ1-2; maybe TRBD1 (5 bases). Germline loops: CDR1 GTSNPN, CDR2 SVGIG (reference sequence). The CDR3 length is 14 residues. The germline V and J ends were trimmed by 2 bases and 7 bases, with 17 bases remaining between them. Here the CDR3 reads CAWSPIGGAGGYTF. The CDR3 region has the DNA TGTGCCTGGAGTCCCATAGGTGGGGCGGGTGGCTACACCTTC.

This chain uses TRBV18 with TRBJ2-1; 7 bases line up with TRBD1. CDR1 is KGHSH, CDR2 LQKENI, per germline. The V and J ends lost 2 bases and 3 bases, in that order; junction bases with no gene match: 1. CDR3 length: 14 amino acids. The CDR3 nucleotides are TGTGCCAGCTCACCAAGGGACAGCTACAATGAGCAGTTCTTC. Translation gives CASSPRDSYNEQFF.

The gene calls are TRBV6-5 and TRBJ2-3, with 7 bases aligning to TRBD1. The CDR3 totals 13 residues. Unmatched junction bases numbered 5, after V lost 6 bases and J lost 5 bases. The germline V gene encodes CDR1 MNHEY and CDR2 SVGAGI. The CDR3 DNA reads TGTGCCAGCAGGGGACAGCTGATAGATACGCAGTATTTT. Protein: CASRGQLIDTQYF.

CDR3 sequence: CASSLRPGIDYTF. In DNA form, the CDR3 reads TGTGCCAGCAGCTTACGGCCAGGGATTGACTACACCTTC. The J gene is TRBJ1-2, the V gene TRBV7-8; D might be TRBD1 (5 bases). The CDR3 loop spans 13 amino acids. V lost 2 bases and J 10 bases, leaving 14 bases between the germline ends. CDR1 SGHVS and CDR2 FQNEAQ come from the germline V gene.

The rearrangement links TRBV7-9 to TRBJ2-5; D might be TRBD1 (5 bases). The germline V gene encodes CDR1 SEHNR and CDR2 FQNEAQ (reference sequence). The V and J ends lost 4 bases and 2 bases respectively, with 14 bases between them. This CDR3 spans 15 amino acids. CDR3 DNA sequence: TGTGCCAGCAGCTCGACACAGGCACTTCAAGAGACCCAGTACTTC. Protein product: CASSSTQALQETQYF.

This clone appeared once. This chain uses TRBV7-8 with TRBJ2-5; no reliable D call. The J call is in doubt because the DNA end fits TRBJ2-7 better. The CDR3 runs to 14 residues. Germline V gives CDR1 SGHVS, CDR2 FQNEAQ. CDR3 residues: CASSLAGYPYEQYF. CDR3 nucleotides: TGTGCCAGCAGCTTAGCCGGGTATCCCTACGAGCAGTACTTC.

J is TRBJ1-1 and V is TRBV10-3; D might be TRBD1 (5 bases). Trimming shortened V by 2 bases and J by 7 bases, and 11 bases separated the two germline ends. Germline CDR1 and CDR2: ENHRY and SYGVKD. CDR3 length: 13 amino acids. CDR3 DNA: TGTGCCATCAGTGAGCGGGGGAATTTTGAAGCTTTCTTT. Its protein product is CAISERGNFEAFF.

The V gene is TRBV2, the J gene TRBJ2-7; possible D gene TRBD1, 6 bases. This CDR3 has 12 amino acids. The V gene lost 6 bases and the J gene lost 1 base, with 7 bases spanning the gap. Germline CDR1 and CDR2: SNHLY and FYNNEI. CDR3 coding DNA: TGTGCCAGCAGAGGGGGATCCTACGAGCAGTACTTC. This encodes CASRGGSYEQYF.

The chain combines TRBV7-8 with TRBJ2-1; 7 nucleotides agree with TRBD1. This CDR3 comprises 14 residues. Trimming removed 5 bases from V and 4 bases from J; junction bases left unmatched: 5. Germline CDR1 and CDR2: SGHVS and FQNEAQ. CDR3 sequence reads: CASSMGDRYNEQFF. CDR3 DNA: TGTGCCAGCAGCATGGGGGACAGATACAATGAGCAGTTCTTC.

Details on this clone: At one of its ends the junction is not consistent with the germline gene, which may arise from a read error. The chain has TRBV7-9 and TRBJ2-7, with D possibly called TRBD1 or TRBD2 (5 bases each). The CDR3 is made up of 14 amino acids. The germline V gene encodes CDR1 SEHNR and CDR2 FQNEAQ (reference sequence). The CDR3 region has the DNA TGTGCCAACAGCTCCAACGGGGCCTCCTACGAGCAGTACTTC. It codes for CANSSNGASYEQYF.

Only one count was recorded for this clone. The chain is built from TRBV6-1 and TRBJ1-1; 11 bases fit TRBD1. The V gene's germline CDR1 is MNHNS and CDR2 SASEGT. V gave up 6 bases and J gave up 14 bases; unmatched junction bases: 14. This CDR3 contains 14 residues. The DNA for the CDR3 is TGTGCCAGCAGCTTCGTCGGGACAGGGGGGTTGAGATTCTTT. It yields the protein CASSFVGTGGLRFF.

This rearrangement joins TRBV6-5 to TRBJ2-1; 9 nucleotides agree with TRBD2. The CDR3 extends over 15 amino acids. Germline-derived CDR1 and CDR2 are MNHEY and SVGAGI. V was pared by 6 bases and J by 8 bases, with 11 bases of the junction left unmatched. The DNA of the CDR3 is TGTGCCAGCAGCAAAGCTGGGACTAGCTTAGATGAGCAGTTCTTC. Translation: CASSKAGTSLDEQFF.

As regards this clone: This may stem from a read error, because a much larger clone lies one nucleotide away. This sample includes further DNA sequences coding for the same CDR3. The rearrangement uses TRBV2 and TRBJ2-7; no reliable D call. From germline, CDR1 is SNHLY and CDR2 FYNNEI. Trimming pared 4 bases from V and 4 bases from J, leaving 5 bases between. This CDR3 is built from 11 residues. This chain's CDR3 is CASSGPYEQYF. The CDR3 coding sequence is TGTGCCAGCAGTGGCCCTTACGAGCAGTACTTC.

The CDR3 loop is CASSRGLAGVSETQYF. CDR3 nucleotide sequence: TGTGCCAGCAGTCGAGGACTAGCGGGAGTTTCGGAGACCCAGTACTTC. The chain is built from TRBV7-9 and TRBJ2-5; 13 bases match TRBD2. The CDR3 has 16 residues. J lost 5 bases, V lost 6 bases, and 9 bases had no gene match. CDR1 is SEHNR and CDR2 is FQNEAQ in the germline V gene (reference sequence).

V gene TRBV6-6 combines with J gene TRBJ2-7; no clear D gene. The CDR3 runs to 14 residues. Per the germline V gene, CDR1 is MNHNY and CDR2 is SVGAGI (reference sequence). The V end was cut by 0 bases, the J end by 5 bases, with 11 bases between. CDR3 DNA: TGTGCCAGCAGTTACTCAAGAGTGGCTGACGAGCAGTACTTC. Amino acids: CASSYSRVADEQYF.

This chain joins TRBV27 and TRBJ2-1; TRBD1 is a possible D gene (6 bases). Trimming took off 2 bases at V and 14 bases at J, with 16 bases between the two ends. The V gene's germline CDR1 is MNHEY and CDR2 SMNVEV (reference sequence). There are 13 residues in the CDR3. CDR3: CASSLVWGQREFF. The CDR3, as DNA: TGTGCCAGCAGTTTAGTTTGGGGGCAGCGAGAGTTCTTC.

The V and J genes are TRBV15 and TRBJ1-4, with TRBD1 identical over 7 bases. CDR3 length: 16 amino acids. V was clipped by 5 bases and J by 8 bases; unmatched bases: 14. The germline V gene encodes CDR1 LNHNV and CDR2 YYDKDF (reference sequence). Here the CDR3 reads CATSVGSGTAAEKLFF. DNA of the CDR3: TGTGCCACCAGCGTCGGATCCGGGACAGCTGCGGAAAAACTGTTTTTT.

V and J are TRBV29-1 and TRBJ2-7; 8 nucleotides agree with TRBD1. After removal of 2 bases from V and 2 bases from J, the junction contained 2 bases not matched to a gene. Germline CDR1 and CDR2: SQVTM and ANQGSEA. The CDR3 spans 13 residues. The DNA of the CDR3 is TGCAGCGTTGAACAGGGGGCCCCCTACGAGCAGTACTTC. This codes for CSVEQGAPYEQYF.

This chain uses TRBV6-1 with TRBJ2-7; 11 nucleotides line up with TRBD1. The germline CDR1 and CDR2 sequences are MNHNS and SASEGT. This CDR3 comprises 15 residues. The ends lost 6 bases at V and 4 bases at J; junction bases unmatched: 8. In nucleotides, the CDR3 is TGTGCCAGCAGGACCGGACAGGGGGCCCCTTACGAGCAGTACTTC. Protein: CASRTGQGAPYEQYF.

V and J are TRBV6-5 and TRBJ2-1; 12 positions agree with TRBD2. Trimming at V came to 2 bases and at J to 6 bases, leaving 5 bases not matched to a gene. The germline CDR1 and CDR2 sequences are MNHEY and SVGAGI. This CDR3 comprises 16 residues. CDR3 residues: CASSYASGRDGNEQFF. The CDR3 coding sequence is TGTGCCAGCAGTTACGCTAGCGGGAGGGACGGCAATGAGCAGTTCTTC.